This is a list of T cell receptor beta chains from one sample in a study of radiation and T cells in renal cell carcinoma. Generated by immunoSEQ multiplex PCR, the TCRdb table keeps only in-frame clones and is missing some. The sample includes 150,000 to 200,000 clones, approximately 90% seen only once; the top ten take around 10%. The sample consisted of blood, taken from a patient whose treatment included radiotherapy and nephrectomy. These TCRs come from a woman between 50 and 59 years old with renal cell carcinoma. Each CDR3 is given with its conserved first and last residue. A D gene is named only where the DNA matches it firmly. The listing skips clone size in some rows; elsewhere it reads once, few, many or a size class.

v_gene: TRBV28
d_gene: -
abundance: few
j_gene: TRBJ1-2
CDR3aa: CASTIPGRPLYGYTF
CDR3nt: TGTGCCAGCACCATACCGGGACGGCCGCTCTATGGCTACACCTTC

v_gene: TRBV18
d_gene: -
abundance: -
j_gene: TRBJ1-4
CDR3aa: CASSPEGLNEKLFF
CDR3nt: TGTGCCAGCTCACCGGAGGGGCTGAATGAAAAACTGTTTTTT

v_gene: TRBV5-1
d_gene: TRBD1
abundance: -
j_gene: TRBJ1-1
CDR3aa: CASSSTSGTGGTEAFF
CDR3nt: TGCGCCAGCAGCTCGACTTCCGGGACAGGGGGTACTGAAGCTTTCTTT

v_gene: TRBV18
d_gene: -
abundance: -
j_gene: TRBJ2-3
CDR3aa: CASRRSWVGTDTQYF
CDR3nt: TGTGCCAGCCGACGATCTTGGGTGGGGACAGATACGCAGTATTTT

v_gene: TRBV5-8
d_gene: TRBD1
abundance: -
j_gene: TRBJ1-2
CDR3aa: CASSSGDETGGSNGYTF
CDR3nt: TGTGCCAGCAGCTCGGGGGACGAGACAGGGGGCAGTAATGGCTACACCTTC

v_gene: TRBV12-5
d_gene: -
abundance: -
j_gene: TRBJ1-2
CDR3aa: CASGNGYGYTF
CDR3nt: TGTGCTAGTGGTAACGGCTATGGCTACACCTTC

v_gene: TRBV7-3
d_gene: TRBD1
abundance: -
j_gene: TRBJ1-1
CDR3aa: CASSRRQGAEAFF
CDR3nt: TGTGCCAGCAGCCGTAGACAGGGAGCTGAAGCTTTCTTT

v_gene: TRBV7-9
d_gene: -
abundance: -
j_gene: TRBJ2-5
CDR3aa: CASSPRGGVETQYF
CDR3nt: TGTGCCAGCAGCCCCCGGGGCGGGGTGGAGACCCAGTACTTC

v_gene: TRBV19
d_gene: -
abundance: -
j_gene: TRBJ1-1
CDR3aa: CASSRQGLTEAFF
CDR3nt: TGTGCCAGTAGTCGGCAGGGGCTCACTGAAGCTTTCTTT

v_gene: TRBV5-1
d_gene: -
abundance: once
j_gene: TRBJ2-5
CDR3aa: CASSLDLVRETQYF
CDR3nt: TGCGCCAGCAGCTTGGATCTAGTCAGAGAGACCCAGTACTTC

v_gene: TRBV6-1
d_gene: -
abundance: -
j_gene: TRBJ2-2
CDR3aa: CASSEALIFTGELFF
CDR3nt: TGTGCCAGCAGTGAAGCACTTATCTTCACCGGGGAGCTGTTTTTT

v_gene: TRBV6-5
d_gene: -
abundance: -
j_gene: TRBJ1-1
CDR3aa: CASSYLGGTEAFF
CDR3nt: TGTGCCAGCAGTTACTTAGGGGGAACTGAAGCTTTCTTT

v_gene: TRBV5-6
d_gene: -
abundance: -
j_gene: TRBJ1-1
CDR3aa: CASSLAQGLAEAFF
CDR3nt: TGTGCCAGCAGCTTGGCACAGGGCCTGGCTGAAGCTTTCTTT

v_gene: TRBV19
d_gene: TRBD2
abundance: -
j_gene: TRBJ2-3
CDR3aa: CASSPRLAVGTDTQYF
CDR3nt: TGTGCCAGTAGTCCTAGACTAGCCGTTGGCACAGATACGCAGTATTTT

v_gene: TRBV18
d_gene: TRBD1
abundance: -
j_gene: TRBJ1-4
CDR3aa: CASSLGQGNEKLFF
CDR3nt: TGTGCCAGCTCACTCGGACAGGGAAATGAAAAACTGTTTTTT

v_gene: TRBV7-2
d_gene: -
abundance: -
j_gene: TRBJ1-5
CDR3aa: CASSLVVNSNQPQHF
CDR3nt: TGTGCCAGCAGCTTAGTGGTAAATAGCAATCAGCCCCAGCATTTT

v_gene: TRBV7-3
d_gene: -
abundance: -
j_gene: TRBJ1-1
CDR3aa: CASSLTGKGTEAFF
CDR3nt: TGTGCCAGCAGCTTAACTGGGAAGGGAACTGAAGCTTTCTTT

v_gene: TRBV19
d_gene: -
abundance: -
j_gene: TRBJ1-1
CDR3aa: CASGTLNTEAFF
CDR3nt: TGTGCCAGTGGGACGTTGAACACTGAAGCTTTCTTT

v_gene: TRBV6-4
d_gene: -
abundance: -
j_gene: TRBJ2-2
CDR3aa: CASRQAGANTGELFF
CDR3nt: TGTGCCAGCAGACAAGCAGGCGCGAACACCGGGGAGCTGTTTTTT

v_gene: TRBV4-2
d_gene: -
abundance: -
j_gene: TRBJ1-1
CDR3aa: CASSQDRANTEAFF
CDR3nt: TGTGCCAGCAGCCAAGATCGTGCAAACACTGAAGCTTTCTTT

v_gene: TRBV5-4
d_gene: -
abundance: -
j_gene: TRBJ2-3
CDR3aa: CASSPIRGKGTDTQYF
CDR3nt: TGTGCCAGCAGCCCTATAAGGGGGAAAGGCACAGATACGCAGTATTTT

v_gene: TRBV4-3
d_gene: TRBD1
abundance: -
j_gene: TRBJ2-6
CDR3aa: CASSPTGVDGANVLTF
CDR3nt: TGCGCCAGCAGCCCCACAGGGGTGGACGGGGCCAACGTCCTGACTTTC

v_gene: TRBV7-6
d_gene: -
abundance: -
j_gene: TRBJ2-7
CDR3aa: CASSYDSYEQYF
CDR3nt: TGTGCCAGCAGTTATGACAGCTACGAGCAGTACTTC

v_gene: TRBV7-2
d_gene: TRBD1
abundance: -
j_gene: TRBJ1-2
CDR3aa: CASSLPDRAGGYTF
CDR3nt: TGTGCCAGCAGCCTCCCGGACAGGGCTGGAGGCTACACCTTC

v_gene: TRBV13
d_gene: -
abundance: once
j_gene: TRBJ2-3
CDR3aa: CASSSRLTTDTQYF
CDR3nt: TGTGCCAGCAGCTCTCGACTAACCACAGATACGCAGTATTTT

v_gene: TRBV6-1
d_gene: -
abundance: -
j_gene: TRBJ1-1
CDR3aa: CASNRGNTEAFF
CDR3nt: TGTGCCAGCAATCGGGGGAACACTGAAGCTTTCTTT

v_gene: TRBV7-9
d_gene: -
abundance: -
j_gene: TRBJ1-1
CDR3aa: CASSPPLGSPLEAFF
CDR3nt: TGTGCCAGCAGCCCCCCGTTAGGGTCCCCGTTGGAAGCTTTCTTT

v_gene: TRBV19
d_gene: -
abundance: -
j_gene: TRBJ1-1
CDR3aa: CASIQGLGTEAFF
CDR3nt: TGTGCCAGTATCCAGGGATTGGGGACTGAAGCTTTCTTT